Below, 26 T cell receptor beta chains from the same sample are listed, as sequenced in a study of T cell repertoires in cytomegalovirus infection. TCRdb used MiXCR to reprocess the reads, holding one entry per CDR3 protein. The repertoire holds 300,000 to 400,000 distinct CDR3 sequences, with more than 8% as singletons. The sequencing input was PBMCs. The receptors were sampled from a human donor in good health (CMV status not recorded). Some clones in this sample may be carry-over from other donors' samples.

This sequence joins TRBV6-2 or TRBV6-3 and TRBJ1-2; no definite D call. There are 12 residues in the CDR3. V was shortened by 2 bases and J by 8 bases, with 9 bases between the two germline ends. Germline CDR1 reads MNHEY; CDR2 reads SVGEGT. The CDR3 nucleotides read TGTGCCAGCAGTTACGAGATCGACGGCTACACCTTC. As protein: CASSYEIDGYTF.

For this clonotype: With a much larger clone just one base away, this may be a read error. V gene TRBV6-6 combines with J gene TRBJ2-5; D gene unclear. The CDR3 extends over 13 amino acids. The V gene's germline CDR1 is MNHNY and CDR2 SVGAGI (reference sequence). CDR3 nucleotide sequence: TGTGCCAGCAGCCAAGTCAGAGGAGAGCCCCAGTACTTC. Translation: CASSQVRGEPQYF.

This clonotype was seen a few times. This rearrangement joins TRBV11-2 to TRBJ2-1; 8 nucleotides agree with TRBD2. Germline CDR1 and CDR2: SGHAT and FQNNGV. V was pared by 5 bases and J by 11 bases, with 11 bases of the junction left unmatched. This CDR3 is 14 amino acids long. The CDR3 nucleotides read TGTGCCAGCAGCCTACGGACTAGCCCTGATAAGCAGTTCTTC. Protein product: CASSLRTSPDKQFF.

The chain carries TRBV6-1 and TRBJ1-3; no reliable D call. Germline V gene sequence: CDR1 MNHNS, CDR2 SASEGT. The CDR3 is 14 amino acids. V lost 5 bases to trimming and J lost 1 base, with 9 bases between them. The CDR3 coding sequence is TGTGCCAGCAGTTATGGCGGGTCTGGAAACACCATATATTTT. Translated: CASSYGGSGNTIYF.

The rearrangement links TRBV11-2 to TRBJ2-7, with 9 bases that match TRBD1. Trimming cost V 5 bases and J 9 bases; bases outside gene matches: 14. Per the germline V gene, CDR1 is SGHAT and CDR2 is FQNNGV. This CDR3 comprises 15 residues. In DNA, the CDR3 is TGTGCCAGCAGCCCGGCGGGACAGGGTTTACGTGTGCAGTACTTC. As protein: CASSPAGQGLRVQYF. Together with reference TRBV11-2 and TRBJ2-7, the CDR3 gives the full variable domain: EAGVAQSPRYKIIEKRQSVAFWCNPISGHATLYWYQQILGQGPKLLIQFQNNGVVDDSQLPKDRFSAERLKGVDSTLKIQPAKLEDSAVYLCASSPAGQGLRVQYFGPGTRLTVT.

V and J are TRBV29-1 and TRBJ2-1; 10 nucleotides match TRBD2. There are 13 residues in the CDR3. Trimming cost V 6 bases and J 3 bases; bases outside gene matches: 2. In germline, CDR1 is SQVTM, CDR2 ANQGSEA. CDR3 nucleotides: TGCAGCGTCGGACTAGCGGACTACAATGAGCAGTTCTTC. It specifies CSVGLADYNEQFF.

The chain joins TRBV15 to TRBJ2-7; possibly TRBD1 or TRBD2 for D (5 bases each). Germline CDR1 and CDR2: LNHNV and YYDKDF (reference sequence). Trimming shortened V by 0 bases and J by 4 bases, and 10 bases separated the two germline ends. The CDR3 loop spans 14 amino acids. CDR3 DNA sequence: TGTGCCACCAGCAGAGATTTGGGGGTTTACGAGCAGTACTTC. This gives the protein CATSRDLGVYEQYF.

J is TRBJ2-1 and V is TRBV19; D tentatively fits TRBD1 or TRBD2 (5 bases each). Germline CDR1 and CDR2: LNHDA and SQIVND (reference sequence). The CDR3 sequence is 11 residues long. Trimming stripped 3 bases from V and 9 bases from J, with 6 bases between. The CDR3 DNA reads TGTGCCAGTAGTATGGGGACTGAGCAGTTCTTC. This encodes CASSMGTEQFF.

CDR3 amino acids: CASRPGTPGGYEQYF. CDR3 bases: TGTGCCAGCAGGCCAGGGACTCCGGGAGGCTACGAGCAGTACTTC. This chain uses TRBV7-9 with TRBJ2-7, with 7 bases lining up with TRBD2. In germline, CDR1 is SEHNR, CDR2 FQNEAQ (reference sequence). The CDR3 sequence is 15 residues long. With 6 bases clipped from V and 3 bases from J, the junction kept 11 bases outside the gene matches. The complete variable domain, with remaining parts taken from reference TRBV7-9 and TRBJ2-7, reads DTGVSQNPRHKITKRGQNVTFRCDPISEHNRLYWYRQTLGQGPEFLTYFQNEAQLEKSRLLSDRFSAERPKGSFSTLEIQRTEQGDSAMYLCASRPGTPGGYEQYFGPGTRLTVT.

Ten or more counts support this clonotype. As DNA, the CDR3 is TGTGCCACCCGAGAAGGGGAAAAACTGTTTTTT. It codes for CATREGEKLFF. This chain connects TRBV19 to TRBJ1-4, with no clear D. This CDR3 region has 11 residues. V lost 10 bases and J 8 bases, leaving 11 bases between the germline ends. CDR1 LNHDA and CDR2 SQIVND come from the germline V gene (reference sequence).

This clonotype appeared many times. This sequence joins TRBV7-2 and TRBJ2-5; perhaps D is TRBD1 or TRBD2 (5 bases each). V was clipped by 4 bases and J by 5 bases, with 14 bases between them. There are 14 residues in the CDR3. Germline CDR1 reads SGHTA; CDR2 reads FQGNSA. The CDR3 here is CASSSPGPQETQYF. The DNA of the CDR3 is TGTGCCAGCAGCTCCCCGGGACCTCAGGAGACCCAGTACTTC.

This clonotype came up a few times. V usage is TRBV6-5 and J usage is TRBJ2-7; 8 bases are shared with TRBD1. Trimming removed 5 bases from V and 5 bases from J; junction bases left unmatched: 5. The CDR3 loop spans 13 amino acids. Germline CDR1 MNHEY, CDR2 SVGAGI. The DNA of the CDR3 is TGTGCCAGCAGTGGACAGGGTAGGGACGAGCAGTACTTC. Translating it yields CASSGQGRDEQYF.

This sequence joins TRBV10-3 and TRBJ1-2, with TRBD1 as a possible D gene (5 bases). V gave up 1 base and J gave up 4 bases, with 16 bases separating them. Germline V gene lookup returns CDR1 ENHRY and CDR2 SYGVKD. The CDR3 length is 16 residues. The CDR3 is CAISEFKGKNAYGYTF. CDR3 sequence (DNA): TGTGCCATCAGTGAGTTCAAGGGGAAGAACGCCTATGGCTACACCTTC.

This clonotype was seen only a few times. The CDR3 bases are TGTGCCAGCAGCTTATATCGAGGACAGACCTACGAGCAGTACTTC. It translates to CASSLYRGQTYEQYF. V usage is TRBV7-8 and J usage is TRBJ2-7, with D possibly being TRBD1 (6 bases). The length of the CDR3 is 15 residues. CDR1 SGHVS and CDR2 FQNEAQ come from the germline V gene. V dropped 2 bases and J dropped 2 bases, with 13 bases sitting between them.

At least ten counts were recorded for this clonotype. The V call is TRBV25-1, the J call TRBJ1-4, with 10 bases identical to TRBD1. With 3 bases clipped from V and 5 bases from J, the junction kept 0 bases outside the gene matches. CDR3 length equals 14 residues. Germline-derived CDR1 and CDR2 are MGHDK and SYGVNS. The CDR3, as DNA: TGTGCCAGCAGTGAGGGACAGGGGAATGAAAAACTGTTTTTT. Translated, it gives CASSEGQGNEKLFF.

This clonotype was seen ten or more times. In nucleotides, the CDR3 is TGTGCCAGCAGTTTCACAGGGGGCGATCAAGAGACCCAGTACTTC. Protein product: CASSFTGGDQETQYF. The chain is built from TRBV28 and TRBJ2-5; 9 nucleotides line up with TRBD1. CDR3 length equals 15 residues. Germline V gene sequence: CDR1 MDHEN, CDR2 SYDVKM. Trimming took 3 bases from V and 2 from J; bases not matched to a gene: 4.

In this sample, this clonotype turned up many times. V is TRBV12-3 or TRBV12-4 and J is TRBJ2-1; 8 nucleotides line up with TRBD2. Trimming removed 6 bases from V and 3 bases from J; junction bases left unmatched: 13. This CDR3 is 17 amino acids long. The CDR3 reads CASSPLWRGAHYNEQFF. The CDR3 DNA follows: TGTGCCAGCAGCCCCCTGTGGCGGGGGGCCCACTACAATGAGCAGTTCTTC.

This clonotype occurred a few times. V gene TRBV12-3 or TRBV12-4 combines with J gene TRBJ1-2, with 12 bases lining up with TRBD1. J lost 8 bases, V lost 5 bases, and 9 bases had no gene match. The CDR3 has 15 residues. The CDR3 coding sequence is TGTGCCAGCAGTCAATGGGACAGGGGGCTTGAAGGCTACACCTTC. Protein: CASSQWDRGLEGYTF.

This clonotype has a handful of counts. The genes are TRBV28 and TRBJ2-7; 10 bases agree with TRBD2. Trimming at V came to 4 bases and at J to 7 bases, leaving 7 bases not matched to a gene. The CDR3 length is 14 residues. Germline V gives CDR1 MDHEN, CDR2 SYDVKM. CDR3 DNA: TGTGCCAGCAGTTGGAGCGGGAGGGCCGGGGAGCAGTACTTC. Translation: CASSWSGRAGEQYF.

This clonotype was counted ten times or more. The CDR3 loop is CASSLETDPLGLVLAKNIQYF. In DNA form, the CDR3 reads TGTGCCAGCAGCTTAGAGACAGACCCGCTTGGATTGGTCCTAGCCAAAAACATTCAGTACTTC. The genes are TRBV7-2 and TRBJ2-4, with a possible D match to TRBD1 (5 bases). Trimming shortened V by 1 base and J by 0 bases, and 25 bases separated the two germline ends. CDR1 is SGHTA, CDR2 FQGNSA, per germline. This CDR3 is 21 amino acids long.

This clonotype occurred a few times. The rearrangement joins TRBV7-3 to TRBJ2-3, with TRBD1 as a possible D gene (5 bases). The germline V and J ends were trimmed by 0 bases and 1 base, with 11 bases remaining between them. Germline V lookup: CDR1 SGHTA, CDR2 FQGTGA. The CDR3 consists of 16 residues. In DNA form, the CDR3 reads TGTGCCAGCAGCTTAACCCCAGGGATCGGCACAGATACGCAGTATTTT. It is translated as CASSLTPGIGTDTQYF.

CDR3 in amino acids: CASSASGRWAKNIQYF. The CDR3 region has the DNA TGTGCCAGCAGCGCTAGCGGGAGATGGGCCAAAAACATTCAGTACTTC. The V and J genes are TRBV9 and TRBJ2-4; 10 bases match TRBD2. This CDR3 spans 16 amino acids. Germline loops: CDR1 SGDLS, CDR2 YYNGEE. J gave up 1 base and V 3 bases, and 4 bases lay outside the gene matches.

This clonotype was found a few times. The genes are TRBV28 and TRBJ2-7; no reliable D call. V lost 5 bases and J 5 bases, leaving 19 bases between the germline ends. Germline CDR1 is MDHEN and CDR2 is SYDVKM. CDR3 length: 15 residues. CDR3 residues: CASSAPSFPNHEQYF. CDR3 sequence (DNA): TGTGCCAGCAGTGCCCCTTCATTCCCAAACCACGAGCAGTACTTC.

This clonotype has more than one count but fewer than ten. This rearrangement joins TRBV11-2 to TRBJ1-4; a possible D gene is TRBD1 (6 bases). V was pared by 1 base and J by 8 bases, with 8 bases between. CDR1 and CDR2 (germline): SGHAT, FQNNGV. The CDR3 totals 13 residues. CDR3: CASSLGQGEKLFF. The CDR3 bases are TGTGCCAGCAGCTTAGGGCAGGGGGAAAAACTGTTTTTT.

This clonotype was counted ten times or more. The V and J genes are TRBV7-2 and TRBJ2-1; D is perhaps TRBD1 (5 bases). Trimming removed 0 bases at V and 8 bases at J, with 8 bases between. CDR1 and CDR2 from the germline V gene are SGHTA and FQGNSA. The CDR3 is made up of 13 amino acids. The CDR3 loop is CASSLAQGYEQFF. The CDR3 coding sequence is TGTGCCAGCAGCTTAGCGCAGGGCTATGAGCAGTTCTTC.

CDR3 sequence (DNA): TGTGCCAGTAGCCAGAGCAATCAGCCCCAGCATTTT. Protein: CASSQSNQPQHF. The gene calls are TRBV19 and TRBJ1-5, with unresolved D. Germline V gives CDR1 LNHDA, CDR2 SQIVND (reference sequence). The CDR3 contains 12 residues. V was cut by 6 bases and J by 1 base, with 4 bases left in between.